This T cell receptor (beta chain) is drawn from a study of PD-L1 blockade in urothelial cancer. Across the whole study: The patients had undergone anywhere from 0 to 3 prior chemotherapy regimens.

Study findings and constraints: Tumor-associated TCR clones expanded more in blood at 3 weeks in patients with durable benefit.

Germline V gives CDR1 GTSNPN, CDR2 SVGIG (reference sequence). The CDR3 extends over 13 amino acids. After removal of 1 base from V and 8 bases from J, the junction contained 4 bases not matched to a gene. Time point specified: pretreatment peripheral blood. Locally advanced or metastatic urothelial carcinoma affected the patients. Repertoires were generated with immunoSEQ multiplex PCR, while TCRdb's copy carries only in-frame clones and drops some. This sample has about 95,000 clones, with around 90% found just once. As regards this clone: Its antigen is unidentified.

This chain links TRBV30 with TRBJ1-2; 10 nucleotides align to TRBD1. This TCR derives from a man aged 60 to 75 with urothelial cancer. The sample here was PBMCs, taken around atezolizumab (anti-PD-L1) treatment. CDR3 in amino acids: CAWSGQGAGGYTF. The CDR3 nucleotides read TGTGCCTGGAGTGGACAGGGGGCAGGAGGCTACACCTTC.